The entry below describes one T cell receptor (beta chain). There is no known antigen for this receptor. Within one base of it there is no much larger clone, and no base qualities were kept. The data are from a study of cytomegalovirus exposure and HLA in healthy donors (TCRdb year 2017). Describing the broader study: An earlier analysis of about 530 of the donors reported under 300 Gb of sequence data and roughly 120 million unique TCR beta sequences obtained from roughly 170 million T cells. Donor age, sex, ethnicity and CMV serostatus were compiled together with the repertoire data. Roughly 5 DR-DQ haplotypes were handled as single units for association and clustering, since linkage in the cohort was strong. The later analysis used no new phenotypic data to find candidate immune exposures, relying instead on TCR beta sequences and their occurrence across donors. An early release that covered fewer than 800 HLA-typed donors contained around 300 gigabases of sequencing data and some 87 million unique TCR sequences. To predict cytomegalovirus infection status, the study brought together high-throughput TCR immunosequencing, statistical association of individual TCRs with disease status, and machine learning. The study was designed to test whether signatures of past pathogen exposure could be identified by cataloging public T cell receptors. In a later analysis, previously published TCR beta repertoires from 500 to 750 donors were re-analyzed and high-resolution HLA genotyping was added so that TCR occurrence patterns could be studied. An earlier analysis of around 580 of the donors used high-throughput TCR beta sequencing to judge whether each TCR beta V gene segment behaved as functional or pseudogenic. Using immunosequencing, the study profiled T cell repertoires from approximately 700 subjects and related those repertoires to cytomegalovirus serostatus. A later genetic analysis used genome-wide SNP genotypes for about 65% of the 666 donors, treating that subset as a discovery cohort. Of the roughly 390 genotyped donors, over 70% fell in the genetic ancestry cluster associated with self-reported Caucasian donors. In addition to the first cohort of roughly 700 subjects, a separate validation cohort of approximately 130 different subjects was used. Across 398 genotyped donors of the cohort, an average of about 240,000 unique TCR beta nucleotide sequences per donor were sequenced, and approximately 17% of those sequences were non-productive. Every discovery cohort repertoire had been produced on one sequencing platform. Typing coverage varied by locus: about 629-630 donors for A, B, C, DRB1 and DQB1; roughly 500 for DQA1; 600 to 610 for DPA1; about 450 for DPB1. HLA typing covered class I and class II loci at four-digit resolution.

What the study reported, not specific to this receptor: The earlier analysis of around 600 of the donors excluded around 17 rarely observed V segments, including chromosome 9 orphons, because counts were too low. A further reported finding was that TCR beta sequences accurately predicted the HLA-A and HLA-B alleles for most subjects in the first cohort. A few of the identified cytomegalovirus-associated TCR beta chains were confirmed in vitro to be specific for cytomegalovirus antigens. Roughly uniform sequencing depth across donors was assumed in presence/absence analyses, although this assumption may not hold. In a later genetic analysis, a missense DCLRE1C variant was associated with V-gene and J-gene trimming of TCR beta chains, and the association was replicated in an independent cohort. Because HLA typing was unavailable for some donors at each locus, only the typed subset was used in association tests. The study listed 164 TCR beta chains as associated with cytomegalovirus. Cytomegalovirus status was reported to be diagnosed by the classifier with high specificity and sensitivity in both the original and validation cohorts. In a later analysis, TCR association rates were found to vary across HLA loci, with the most associated TCRs seen for DRB1 alleles and the fewest for HLA-C alleles. In a later analysis, HLA-associated TCR beta chains showed more clonal expansion and lower generation probabilities than non-associated chains that were equally common. The 87-base-pair reads could not distinguish some IMGT-functional V segments, including TRBV6-2 and TRBV6-3, so those segments were excluded. A later analysis reported that several top co-occurrence clusters appeared linked to parvovirus B19, influenza, CMV and Epstein-Barr virus. In a later analysis, most CMV-associated TCR beta chains were found to appear HLA-restricted, with HLA associations seemingly driven largely by CMV exposure. Across donors, most TCR sequences were observed very rarely, whereas some public TCRs were present in many individuals. A group of highly shared sequence variants was considered likely to be a technical artifact of the sequencing pipeline. Correlated functional status among segregating V segments might be attributable to linkage disequilibrium, but an unknown experimental factor could not be ruled out. The authors suggested that the approach could potentially be extended to other disease states and immunological phenotypes. Specific HLA alleles were associated with over 15,000 TCR beta sequences at a false discovery rate of 0.05 in a later analysis. A later genetic analysis reported fewer N-insertions in productive TCRs among donors in an Asian-associated ancestry cluster than the approximately 670-donor mean. The only immune exposure information available for the cohort was CMV serostatus. In this cohort, only TCR beta chains were sequenced, and detectable features were limited by the absence of alpha or paired-chain data. Strong co-occurrence of HLA alleles, especially DR and DQ, made assigning TCR associations to individual alleles difficult. An earlier analysis of around 540 of the donors showed that most TCR beta V segments appeared in productive rearrangements either about 87% or about 30% of the time, which broadly matched IMGT annotations.

From its cysteine to its phenylalanine, the CDR3 spans 12 amino acids. Of all the DNA, just the CDR3 is kept, 36 bases in frame from base 1. Based on the germline V gene, the CDR1 and CDR2 sequences are SNHLY and FYNNEI. The trim is 3 bases for V and 10 bases for J, with a gap of 12 bases between the germline ends. The cohort consisted of 650 to 700 healthy bone marrow donors. All cohort members were sampled while nominally healthy, although unrecorded immune exposures were likely present. The donor tested CMV seronegative and was one of the 352 seronegative cohort members. A peripheral blood sample was collected from each donor, and TCR beta sequencing was performed on peripheral blood mononuclear cells. The Qiagen DNeasy Blood Extraction Kit was used to extract genomic DNA from the blood cell samples. The library was produced with the immunoSEQ multiplex PCR assay. For the multiplex PCR, a mixture combining 60 forward primers for TCR Vbeta segments and 13 reverse primers for TCR Jbeta segments was used. The CDR3 region of rearranged TCR beta genes was amplified from genomic DNA by a multiplex PCR assay. The Illumina HiSeq System was used to sequence the amplified TCR beta libraries as 87-base-pair reads. The authors' pipeline ran thus. In a later analysis, tens of millions of unique TCR beta chains were counted across the roughly 700 repertoires, and some 10 million of these chains were shared by at least two donors. To remove PCR and sequencing errors, raw reads were error-corrected and collapsed into unique sequences using a nearest-neighbor algorithm that merged closely related sequences. Alignment of CDR3 sequences to IMGT reference sequences was used to assign V, D and J gene segments. For a sequence to be retained, at least a six-nucleotide match to both a V gene segment and a J gene segment was required. Rearrangements were called productive when the CDR3 lacked stop codons and stayed in frame with V and J; all others were non-productive. Following IMGT convention, CDR3 was defined as the stretch from the second conserved V-encoded cysteine up to the conserved J-encoded phenylalanine. In an earlier analysis of around 570 of the donors, sequences lacking an unambiguous match to a single V gene segment were excluded. In an earlier analysis of roughly 500 of the donors, V segments were called functional above 56.7% productive rearrangements and were called segregating when the between-donor standard deviation exceeded 5%. A statistical classification framework was built to diagnose cytomegalovirus status from the catalog of TCR beta chain sequences. In a later analysis, V and J genes were assigned by comparing TCR nucleotide sequences against IMGT/GENE-DB human TR gene sequences. The TCRdist pipeline was used in a later analysis to assign CDR3 sequences and most-parsimonious VDJ recombination scenarios. A later analysis defined each TCR beta chain by its CDR3 amino acid sequence plus V-gene family, and excluded reads lacking a unique V-gene family. In a later analysis, nearly 600 highly shared, low-generation-probability nucleotide sequences were removed to address suspected cross-contamination and a sequencing artifact. In a later analysis, a clonal expansion index was calculated for each public chain from normalized within-repertoire ranks of inferred template counts. In a later analysis, generation probabilities were computed with a VDJ recombination model fitted to out-of-frame rearrangements, and the resulting probabilities were checked against IGoR. In a later analysis, TCR-TCR, TCR-HLA and TCR-CMV co-occurrence was scored with hypergeometric tests, and a repertoire-size bias correction was applied to TCR pairs. False discovery rates were estimated in a later analysis by permuting HLA or CMV assignments 20 times. In a later analysis, co-occurring TCRs were grouped with DBSCAN, and TCRdist sequence similarity was added when clustering was performed within HLA-allele-positive subsets. Repertoires with fewer than 30,000 or more than 120,000 public chains, plus five repertoires with anomalous nucleotide sharing, were excluded from co-occurrence clustering. TCRdb carries this immuneACCESS record with in-frame sequences only. Its versions omit some clonotypes, under half of them owing to an unresolved V gene in the studies checked, with the rest unexplained. That table supplies the V and J calls and clone size; D and trimming were determined from the DNA. The sample table holds under 150,000 clones, of which over 70% were seen once. The ten largest make up over 1.5% of the sample.

The chain was built from TRBV2 and TRBJ1-1; the D gene cannot be named for sure. Sequenced: PBMCs. This clonotype was sampled from a woman aged 35 to 49 in good health and CMV-seronegative. The CDR3 here reads CASSDVREAAFF. The sequenced DNA is TGTGCCAGCAGTGACGTCCGGGAGGCAGCTTTCTTT.